This entry concerns a single T cell receptor (beta chain). The sample belongs to a study of T-cell reconstitution after alpha-beta-depleted transplantation in children. The TCRbeta library was prepared with unique molecular identifiers. TCRdb reprocessed the PCR reads with MiXCR, giving one entry per CDR3 protein. The data hold 700,000 to 950,000 distinct CDR3 sequences, with approximately 15% observed a single time. The junction had 4 bases not matched to a gene; V was cut back by 1 base and J by 8 bases. This CDR3 has 13 residues. Germline CDR1 reads DFQATT; CDR2 reads SNEGSKA (reference sequence). The specimen was PBMCs, mostly from graft donor cells, collected 360 days after TCRalphabeta/CD19-depleted stem cell transplant. V usage is TRBV20-1 and J usage is TRBJ2-1; 8 nucleotides line up with TRBD2. This clonotype was sampled from a male patient aged 10-17 years who had a stem cell transplant for acute lymphoblastic leukemia, so the T cells may come from the graft donor. CDR3 residues: CSARVTSGHEQFF. The DNA of the CDR3 is TGCAGTGCTAGAGTTACTAGCGGCCATGAGCAGTTCTTC.